This section outlines one TCR beta chain sequence together with its context. Antigen specificity is unknown. This entry comes from a study of neoadjuvant anti-PD-1 for oral cavity cancer. Study-level background: Patients mostly received three to four biweekly nivolumab doses at 3 mg/kg before surgery. Overall study findings and caveats: Each response group had just three patients in TCR analyses.

Looked up from germline, CDR1 is SGHAT and CDR2 is FQNNGV. The CDR3 has 14 amino acids. With V trimmed by 1 base and J by 5 bases, 3 bases remained unmatched. Six replicates per PBMC sample, mostly from roughly 0.45 ug of genomic DNA. Clones were sequenced by immunoSEQ multiplex PCR, and TCRdb holds only the in-frame ones, with some missing. The table lists around 14,000 clones, 70% of them singletons. The sample consisted of PBMCs, taken before nivolumab (anti-PD-1) treatment. The sequence was collected from a person between 35 and 79 years old with oral cavity squamous cell carcinoma. This chain joins TRBV11-2 and TRBJ2-7; TRBD2 agrees at 9 bases. The DNA for the CDR3 is TGTGCCAGCAGCTTAGTACTAGCGGGCCACGAGCAGTACTTC. Translating it yields CASSLVLAGHEQYF.